The following is a T cell receptor beta chain sequence with its context. This clone's antigen is unknown. Per-nucleotide qualities are absent, and no much larger clonotype sits a single base away. The collaborating institutions used their own protocols to collect whole blood in K2EDTA tubes. Collaborator samples were shipped for TCRbeta analysis as frozen whole blood, isolated PBMCs, or DNA extracted from either sample type. These data are taken from a study of blood T cell repertoires in COVID-19 (dated by TCRdb to 2018 to 2020). With regard to the full study: Collaborator samples came from the United States, Italy and Spain and covered acute and convalescent phases of COVID-19. Samples came from the ongoing ImmuneRACE study (first 160 participants) plus 1,254 subjects from 6 global collaborators. The material from the prospective study consisted of cDNA or gDNA derived from T cells, B-cell-depleted T cells, or PBMCs. Subjects who had been exposed to COVID-19, were actively infected with it, or had recovered from it provided the deeply sampled blood TCRbeta repertoires that made up the dataset. A de-identified subject ID, COVID-19 status, age in years and sex were almost always included in the sample metadata. A freely available public database, intended as a resource for researchers studying the immune response to SARS-CoV-2, is where the repertoires were released. Where HLA class I and class II types were available, the types were taken from metadata supplied by the sample provider, not from assay-based typing.

The immunoSEQ Assay, a bias-controlled multiplex PCR, was used to amplify TCRbeta CDR3 regions from genomic DNA. In the source study's methods: Nucleated cell counts per sample were estimated from amplification of reference gene primers within the assay. To quantify the absolute abundance of each unique TCRbeta CDR3 rearrangement, sequence reads were collapsed and filtered. Productive Simpson clonality was computed per sample as the square root of Simpson's diversity index over productive rearrangements. TCRdb carries this immuneACCESS record with in-frame sequences only. Its versions omit some clonotypes, under half of them owing to an unresolved V gene in the studies checked, with the rest unexplained. The V and J calls and clone size are taken from that table; D and trimming were inferred from the DNA. The sample table holds just over 80,000 clones, of which 80% to 85% were seen once. The ten largest make up roughly two fifths of the sample.

Via the germline V gene, CDR1 is KGHSH and CDR2 LQKENI. V is clipped by 1 base and J by 3 bases, and the sequence between their germline boundaries is 15 bases long. Its CDR3 holds 16 amino acids, cysteine through phenylalanine. Only the CDR3 portion is preserved as DNA: 48 bases, with reading frame beginning at the first base. Points the paper makes about the study in general: The amount of clinical and demographic metadata varied by source and participant and was provided uncurated.

Recombination joined TRBV18 with TRBJ1-1; no D gene call is confident. Sequenced input: peripheral blood. The receptor's source is a man at least 80 years old with acute or convalescent COVID-19. CDR3 loop: CASSPQFLKTYTEAFF. The DNA sequence is as follows: TGTGCCAGCTCACCACAATTCCTGAAGACTTACACTGAAGCTTTCTTT.